This TCR beta chain was obtained from a study of PD-L1 blockade in urothelial cancer (dated by TCRdb to the late 2010s). Concerning the study at large: Every patient began therapy in 2014 and was given atezolizumab 1,200 mg intravenously every 3 weeks. Some 30 patients had pretreatment blood TCR-seq, roughly 25 had at least one posttreatment blood collection, and roughly 25 had tumor TCR-seq. About 85% of the 29 patients were males with bladder-origin urothelial cancer, and about 65% of the 29 reported a prior smoking history. The study, an exploratory multi-omic analysis, examined somatic, immune and clinical correlates of response to PD-L1 blockade with atezolizumab in urothelial cancer. In the same patients who had TCR sequencing, pretreatment tumors also underwent whole exome sequencing and RNA sequencing. Durable clinical benefit was defined as progression-free survival longer than 6 months, and TCR features were also tested against progression-free and overall survival. Blood samples were analyzed at 3 weeks after treatment start (second dose) and at 6 weeks after treatment start. Durable clinical benefit was achieved by nine patients and was not achieved by 20 patients. Blood samples yielded a median of around 130,000 T cells and roughly 83,000 unique TCRs, with median clonality 0.080. Pretreatment tumor samples, along with matched peripheral blood serially collected before and after atezolizumab treatment, were subjected to TCR sequencing. An ECOG performance status of 0 or 1 was recorded for the patients, and 0 to 3 prior chemotherapy regimens had been received by the patients.

The time point label here, explained by the study, means: pretreatment peripheral blood. A cohort of 25 to 30 patients with locally advanced or metastatic urothelial carcinoma, treated at Memorial Sloan Kettering on a trial protocol, was included. Peripheral blood mononuclear cells were collected pretreatment and during treatment, with between 1 and 8 total time points per patient. The Qiagen DNeasy Blood extraction kit was used to purify genomic DNA from total PBMCs and from tumor samples. PBMCs were collected pretreatment and during treatment and were isolated and stored as previously described. General study outcomes and caveats: Because the sample size was small (n ≈ 30) and many exploratory analyses were performed, the results are intended to be hypothesis-generating. Greater expansion of tumor-associated TCR clones in peripheral blood 3 weeks after the start of treatment was observed in patients with durable benefit (n ≈ 22, p = 0.022). Improved progression-free and overall survival was found to be associated with pretreatment peripheral blood TCR clonality below the median.

Points on this clone: It has no known antigen specificity. Base qualities were left out, and no much larger clone turns up one base away.

Synthetic TCR analog templates were spiked into each PCR to estimate absolute template abundance from read counts. The immunoSEQ assay used bias-controlled V and J gene primers to amplify TCRbeta CDR3 regions from genomic DNA. Sequencing of rearranged TCRbeta segments was done at approximately 20X coverage. The authors processed their data as follows. Clustering was used to correct sequencing errors, and CDR3s were annotated against IMGT so that V, D and J genes could be assigned. Out-of-frame and stop-codon sequences were excluded, and only productive TCRbeta rearrangements were used in downstream analyses. Clonality was calculated as one minus the Shannon entropy normalized by the log of the number of unique productive sequences. Fisher's exact test with Benjamini-Hochberg correction, at a threshold of adjusted p below 0.01, was used to find clones that differed between time points or between blood and tumor. As stored in TCRdb, this immuneACCESS dataset retains in-frame rearrangements with V and J assigned. A fraction of the clones does not appear; measured against another copy, unresolved V genes explain less than half of the discrepancy, and the remainder lacks a known reason. V and J calls and clone size are given by that table; D and trimming were obtained from the DNA. A total of approximately 50,000 clones appear in this sample, around four fifths of them only once. Of the sample, approximately 3% is held by the ten largest clones.

Source: PBMCs, taken around atezolizumab (anti-PD-L1) treatment. The TCR comes from a man between 65 and 80 years old with urothelial cancer.

The nucleotide sequence reads TGTGCCAGCAGTTACGGACAGGGTACTAGCACAGATACGCAGTATTTT. Its protein product is CASSYGQGTSTDTQYF. This receptor chain uses TRBV6-5 and TRBJ2-3, with 8 bases aligning to TRBD1. The V end gives up 2 bases and the J end 0 bases, leaving 4 bases in the junction not matched to a gene. The CDR3 has 16 amino acids, counting the end cysteine and phenylalanine. The DNA shown is the 48-base CDR3, in frame from base 1. CDR1 and CDR2, per the germline V gene, are MNHEY and SVGAGI.